One and the same sample provided the 7 T cell receptor beta chains below, sequenced in a study of regulatory T cells in long-lasting Graves disease. Building of the TCR beta libraries involved iRepertoire HTBI primers and Arm-PCR of CDR3 regions. TCRdb reprocessed the multiplex PCR reads via MiXCR and lists one record per CDR3 protein. The sample lists hundreds of thousands of distinct CDR3 sequences; roughly 13% were seen once. Time point described: newly diagnosed GD, antithyroid drugs for less than 3 months. From PBMCs, RNA was extracted and then used to make the TCR library. This sample was also put to use in a study of T cells in Graves' hyperthyroidism and ophthalmopathy.

The sequencing here drew on peripheral blood mononuclear cells (PBMCs), taken at new diagnosis, from a patient treated with antithyroid drugs. These receptors all stem from a man aged 25-40 years with Graves disease.

This clonotype was found many times. This chain joins TRBV27 and TRBJ1-4, with TRBD1 as a possible D gene (5 bases). The V end lost 6 bases, the J end lost 8 bases, and 16 bases lay between the germline ends. Germline CDR1 reads MNHEY; CDR2 reads SMNVEV (reference sequence). This CDR3 region has 14 residues. The CDR3 spells CASRSHLKGEKLFF. The CDR3 nucleotides are TGTGCCAGCAGATCCCACCTGAAGGGGGAAAAACTGTTTTTT.

This clonotype was detected ten times or more. The V call is TRBV5-1, the J call TRBJ2-1, with 14 bases matching TRBD2. The trim removed 4 bases at V and 4 bases at J, leaving 4 bases unmatched. The CDR3 loop spans 16 amino acids. CDR1 and CDR2 from the germline V gene are SGHRS and YFSETQ. CDR3 coding DNA: TGCGCCAGCAGCCTCGGGACTAGCGGGAGATACAATGAGCAGTTCTTC. Amino acid sequence: CASSLGTSGRYNEQFF.

At least ten counts were recorded for this clonotype. The chain has TRBV15 and TRBJ2-5; D is perhaps TRBD1 or TRBD2 (5 bases each). Germline values: CDR1 LNHNV, CDR2 YYDKDF (reference sequence). CDR3 size: 13 residues. V gave up 1 base and J gave up 5 bases, with 8 bases separating them. The CDR3 DNA sequence: TGTGCCACCAGCAGAGGGGACGATGAGACCCAGTACTTC. Its translation is CATSRGDDETQYF.

The chain carries TRBV12-3 or TRBV12-4 and TRBJ2-3; a possible D gene is TRBD1 (5 bases). This CDR3 contains 15 residues. Trimming removed 6 bases at V and 0 bases at J, with 13 bases between. CDR3 coding DNA: TGTGCCAGCAGGTTTCAGGGCTTTAGCACAGATACGCAGTATTTT. Protein: CASRFQGFSTDTQYF.

In its sample, this clonotype was seen a few times. This chain connects TRBV6-2 or TRBV6-3 to TRBJ2-1, with D perhaps TRBD2 (5 bases). CDR1 MNHEY and CDR2 SVGEGT come from the germline V gene. With 6 bases removed from V and 0 bases from J, the gap between germline ends came to 15 bases. The CDR3 totals 16 residues. The CDR3 DNA reads as TGTGCCAGCAGCGGGGATGGGCTGAGCTCCTACAATGAGCAGTTCTTC. Protein: CASSGDGLSSYNEQFF.

At least ten counts were recorded for this clonotype. The rearrangement joins TRBV4-1 to TRBJ2-7, with D tentatively TRBD1 (5 bases). This CDR3 region has 14 residues. The germline CDR1 and CDR2 sequences are MGHRA and YSYEKL. With 1 base removed from V and 0 bases from J, the gap between germline ends came to 7 bases. CDR3 residues: CASSQGQSSYEQYF. CDR3 in DNA: TGCGCCAGCAGCCAAGGACAGAGCTCCTACGAGCAGTACTTC.

The chain joins TRBV3-1 to TRBJ2-1; possibly TRBD2 for D (5 bases). Germline V gene data show CDR1 as LGHDT and CDR2 as YNNKEL (reference sequence). Trimming shortened V by 3 bases and J by 0 bases, and 15 bases separated the two germline ends. The CDR3 consists of 17 residues. The CDR3 loop is CASSQGLATYSYNEQFF. CDR3 DNA sequence: TGTGCCAGCAGCCAGGGCCTAGCTACTTACTCCTACAATGAGCAGTTCTTC.